The 13 T cell receptor beta chains below all came from one sample that was sequenced in a study of CXCR3-negative and CXCR3-positive naive CD8 T cells. UMI-tagged TRB cDNA libraries were built via 5' RACE. TCRdb reprocessed the 5' RACE reads, keeping one entry per CDR3 protein, no DNA. The repertoire table contains about 30,000 distinct CDR3 sequences. Input material: memory CD8+ T cells from blood. The source is a human donor in good health. Some clones in this sample may be carry-over from other donors' samples.

V is TRBV29-1 and J is TRBJ2-1; TCRdb outputs TRBD1, but without DNA this stays unchecked. Germline CDR1 reads SQVTM; CDR2 reads ANQGSEA. The length of the CDR3 is 15 residues. The CDR3 reads CSVESPGAGQNEQFF.

The chain is built from TRBV28 and TRBJ2-7; checking the TCRdb D call of TRBD1 is not possible without DNA. Germline values: CDR1 MDHEN, CDR2 SYDVKM. This CDR3 is 15 amino acids long. The CDR3: CASSLLGTGVYEQYF.

The chain uses TRBV15 and TRBJ2-3. The germline V gene has CDR1 LNHNV and CDR2 YYDKDF (reference sequence). There are 17 residues in the CDR3. The CDR3 sequence: CATSRAPTPRSTDTQYF.

The rearrangement joins TRBV24-1 to TRBJ2-1; TCRdb designates TRBD1, a call that cannot be tested without DNA. This CDR3 is built from 13 residues. In germline, CDR1 is KGHDR, CDR2 SFDVKD. CDR3 loop: CATSDLRGSEQFF.

This chain uses TRBV5-5 with TRBJ2-5. This CDR3 spans 14 amino acids. Germline V CDR1 and CDR2: SGHKS, YYEKEE (reference sequence). The CDR3 sequence: CASSLVANEETQYF.

The chain recombines TRBV7-9 with TRBJ2-7. The germline V gene encodes CDR1 SEHNR and CDR2 FQNEAQ (reference sequence). The CDR3 extends over 13 amino acids. The CDR3 is CAGSPMSSYEQYF.

This CDR3 is CSALPAGTEFYEQYF. The chain recombines TRBV20-1 with TRBJ2-7; no DNA is available, so the TRBD1 call from TCRdb remains unchecked. This CDR3 is built from 15 residues. Per germline, CDR1 DFQATT and CDR2 SNEGSKA (reference sequence).

The CDR3 region is CASSLDRGYEQYF. The genes are TRBV7-2 and TRBJ2-7; lacking DNA, the TRBD1 call made by TCRdb goes unchecked. The length of the CDR3 is 13 residues. Germline V gives CDR1 SGHTA, CDR2 FQGNSA.

The V and J genes are TRBV20-1 and TRBJ2-2; lacking DNA, the TRBD1 call made by TCRdb goes unchecked. Germline V gives CDR1 DFQATT, CDR2 SNEGSKA (reference sequence). The CDR3 loop spans 16 amino acids. The CDR3 reads CSAMDPERGNTGELFF.

The chain joins TRBV28 to TRBJ2-7; TCRdb selects TRBD1, and the lack of DNA leaves this call unchecked. Looked up from germline, CDR1 is MDHEN and CDR2 is SYDVKM. This CDR3 is built from 13 residues. CDR3 in amino acids: CASISDRVEEQYF.

The chain combines TRBV29-1 with TRBJ2-7; no DNA is available, so the TRBD1 call from TCRdb remains unchecked. The CDR3 totals 15 residues. In germline, CDR1 is SQVTM, CDR2 ANQGSEA. This CDR3 reads CSVEDWTGAFYEQYF.

The chain is built from TRBV7-7 and TRBJ2-2. The CDR3 runs to 12 residues. The germline V gene has CDR1 SSHAT and CDR2 FNYEAQ (reference sequence). CDR3 in amino acids: CASSLAPGELFF.

The chain combines TRBV30 with TRBJ2-7. Germline-derived CDR1 and CDR2 are GTSNPN and SVGIG (reference sequence). The CDR3 runs to 14 residues. The CDR3 loop reads CAWSDSGGPYEQYF.